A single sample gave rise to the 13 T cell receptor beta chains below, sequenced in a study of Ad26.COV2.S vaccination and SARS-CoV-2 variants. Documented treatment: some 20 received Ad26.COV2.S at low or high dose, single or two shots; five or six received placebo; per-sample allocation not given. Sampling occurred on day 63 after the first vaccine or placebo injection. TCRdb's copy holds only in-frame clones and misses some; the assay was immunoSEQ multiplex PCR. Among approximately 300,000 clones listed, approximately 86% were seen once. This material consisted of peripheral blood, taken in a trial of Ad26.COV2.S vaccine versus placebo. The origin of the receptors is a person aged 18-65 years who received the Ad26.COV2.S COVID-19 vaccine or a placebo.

DNA of the CDR3: TGCGCCAGCAGCTTTACTAGCGGGGGTGGAGTGGAGCAGTACTTC. Encoded protein: CASSFTSGGGVEQYF. The gene calls are TRBV5-1 and TRBJ2-7; 11 bases are a match to TRBD2. Trimming took 2 bases from V and 7 from J; bases not matched to a gene: 8. The CDR3 loop spans 15 amino acids. Per the germline V gene, CDR1 is SGHRS and CDR2 is YFSETQ.

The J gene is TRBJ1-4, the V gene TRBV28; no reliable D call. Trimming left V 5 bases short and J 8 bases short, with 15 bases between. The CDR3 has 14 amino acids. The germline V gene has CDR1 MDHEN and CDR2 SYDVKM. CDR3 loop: CASSRTRREEKLFF. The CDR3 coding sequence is TGTGCCAGCAGTCGGACCCGACGGGAGGAAAAACTGTTTTTT.

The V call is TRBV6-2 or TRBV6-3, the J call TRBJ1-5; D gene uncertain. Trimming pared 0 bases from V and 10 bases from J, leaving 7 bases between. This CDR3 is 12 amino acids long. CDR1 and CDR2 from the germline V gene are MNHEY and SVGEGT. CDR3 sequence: CASSYSPKPQHF. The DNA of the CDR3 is TGTGCCAGCAGTTACTCGCCCAAACCCCAGCATTTT.

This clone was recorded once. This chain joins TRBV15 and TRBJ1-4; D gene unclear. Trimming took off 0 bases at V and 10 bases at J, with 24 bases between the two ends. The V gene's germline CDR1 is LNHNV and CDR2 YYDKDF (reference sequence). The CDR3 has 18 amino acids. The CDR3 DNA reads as TGTGCCACCAGCAGAGATAAGAGTATAGAGGGTCCGTCGGGAAAACTGTTTTTT. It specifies CATSRDKSIEGPSGKLFF.

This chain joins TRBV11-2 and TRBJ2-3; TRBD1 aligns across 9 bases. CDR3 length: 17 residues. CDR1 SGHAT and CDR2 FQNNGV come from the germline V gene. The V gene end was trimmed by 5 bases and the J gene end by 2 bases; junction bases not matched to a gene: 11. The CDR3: CASSTPPGQGFTDTQYF. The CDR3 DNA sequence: TGTGCCAGCAGCACTCCCCCGGGACAGGGCTTCACAGATACGCAGTATTTT.

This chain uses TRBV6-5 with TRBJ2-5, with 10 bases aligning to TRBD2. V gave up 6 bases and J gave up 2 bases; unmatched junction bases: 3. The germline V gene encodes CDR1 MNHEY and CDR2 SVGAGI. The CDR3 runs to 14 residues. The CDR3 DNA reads TGTGCCAGCAGGCAACTAGCGGGGCAAGAGACCCAGTACTTC. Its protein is CASRQLAGQETQYF.

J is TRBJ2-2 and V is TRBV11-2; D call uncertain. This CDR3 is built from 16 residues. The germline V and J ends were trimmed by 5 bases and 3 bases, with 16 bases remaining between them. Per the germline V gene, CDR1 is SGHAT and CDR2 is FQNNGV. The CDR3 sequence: CASSLMGRPDTGELFF. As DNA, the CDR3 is TGTGCCAGCAGCCTCATGGGTAGGCCGGACACCGGGGAGCTGTTTTTT.

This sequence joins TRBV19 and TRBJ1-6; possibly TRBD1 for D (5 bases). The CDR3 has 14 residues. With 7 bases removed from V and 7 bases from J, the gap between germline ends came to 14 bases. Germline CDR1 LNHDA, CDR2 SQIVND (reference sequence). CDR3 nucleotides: TGTGCCAGTACAATCACAGGAGCAAATTCACCCCTCCACTTT. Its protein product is CASTITGANSPLHF. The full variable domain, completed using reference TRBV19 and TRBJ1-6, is DGGITQSPKYLFRKEGQNVTLSCEQNLNHDAMYWYRQDPGQGLRLIYYSQIVNDFQKGDIAEGYSVSREKKESFPLTVTSAQKNPTAFYLCASTITGANSPLHFGNGTRLTVT.

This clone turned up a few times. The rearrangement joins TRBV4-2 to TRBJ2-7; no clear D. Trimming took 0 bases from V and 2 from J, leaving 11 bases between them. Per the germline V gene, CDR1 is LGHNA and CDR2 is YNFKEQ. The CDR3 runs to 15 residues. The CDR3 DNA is TGTGCCAGCAGCCAAGATAGGCCGGGCCCCTACGAGCAGTACTTC. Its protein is CASSQDRPGPYEQYF.

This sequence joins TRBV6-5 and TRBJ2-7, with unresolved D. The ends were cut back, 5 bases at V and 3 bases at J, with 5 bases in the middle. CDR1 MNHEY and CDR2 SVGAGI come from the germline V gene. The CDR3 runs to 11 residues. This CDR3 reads CASSRDYEQYF. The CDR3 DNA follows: TGTGCCAGCAGTCGTGACTACGAGCAGTACTTC.

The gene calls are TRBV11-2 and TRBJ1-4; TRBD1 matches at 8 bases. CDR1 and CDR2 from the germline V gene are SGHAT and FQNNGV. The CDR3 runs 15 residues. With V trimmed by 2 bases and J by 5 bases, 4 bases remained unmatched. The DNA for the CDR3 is TGTGCCAGCAGCTTAAACAGGGGGATAAATGAAAAACTGTTTTTT. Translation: CASSLNRGINEKLFF.

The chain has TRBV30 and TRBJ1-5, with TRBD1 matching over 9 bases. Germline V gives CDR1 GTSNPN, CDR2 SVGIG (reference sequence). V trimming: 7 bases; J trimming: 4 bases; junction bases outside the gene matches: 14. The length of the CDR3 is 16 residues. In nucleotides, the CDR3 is TGTGCCTCGAGCCCGGGGACAGGGAGGAGGAATCAGCCCCAGCATTTT. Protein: CASSPGTGRRNQPQHF.

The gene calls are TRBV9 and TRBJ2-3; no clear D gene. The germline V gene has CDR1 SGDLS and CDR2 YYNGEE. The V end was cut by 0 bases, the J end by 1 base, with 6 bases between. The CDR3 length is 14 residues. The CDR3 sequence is CASSVGSRTDTQYF. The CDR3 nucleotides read TGTGCCAGCAGCGTAGGGTCTCGCACAGATACGCAGTATTTT.